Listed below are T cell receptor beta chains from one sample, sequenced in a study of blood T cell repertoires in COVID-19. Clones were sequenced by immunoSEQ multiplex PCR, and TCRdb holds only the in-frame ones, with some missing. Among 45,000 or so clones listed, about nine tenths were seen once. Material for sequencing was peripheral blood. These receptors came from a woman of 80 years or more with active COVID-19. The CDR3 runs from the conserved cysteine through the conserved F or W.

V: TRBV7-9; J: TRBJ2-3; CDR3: CASSSDRGGTSTDTQYF
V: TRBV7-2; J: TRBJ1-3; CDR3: CASSPGPSGGQGNTIYF
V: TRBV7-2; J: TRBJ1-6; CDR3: CASSLVSSGSWRGSPLHF
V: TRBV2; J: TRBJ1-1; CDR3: CASRRQLDRTEAFF
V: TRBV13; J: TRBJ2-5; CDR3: CASSSTGVQETQYF
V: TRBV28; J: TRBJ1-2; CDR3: CASSRIFSGYTF
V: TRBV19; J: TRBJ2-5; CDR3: CASSHAASGGQETQYF
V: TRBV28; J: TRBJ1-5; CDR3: CASRDRGSNQPQHF
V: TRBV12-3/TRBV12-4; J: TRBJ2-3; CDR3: CASSFRSTDTQYF
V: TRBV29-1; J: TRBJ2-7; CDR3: CSVVEGPYEQYF
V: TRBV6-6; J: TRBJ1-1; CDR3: CASSYGGRKNTEAFF
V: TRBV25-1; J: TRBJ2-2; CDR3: CASTPNLPTGELFF
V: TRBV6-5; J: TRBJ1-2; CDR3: CASSPWADYGYTF
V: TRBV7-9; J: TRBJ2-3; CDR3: CASSLIGGADTQYF
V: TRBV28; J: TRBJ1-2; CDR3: CASSPSVRGHTF
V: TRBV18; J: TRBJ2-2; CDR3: CASSSGTGNTGELFF
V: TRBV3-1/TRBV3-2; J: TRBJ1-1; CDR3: CASSQLTGEGSEAFF
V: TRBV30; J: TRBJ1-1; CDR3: CAWTSGTSAAEAFF
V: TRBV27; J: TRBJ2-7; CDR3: CASRPGTASYEQYF
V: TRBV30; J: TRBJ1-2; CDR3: CAWGLRAGYTF
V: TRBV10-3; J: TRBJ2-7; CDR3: CASRAQQGLRSYEQYF
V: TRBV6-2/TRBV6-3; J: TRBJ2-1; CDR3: CASSGRTGDHNEQFF
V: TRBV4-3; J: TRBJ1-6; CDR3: CASSPRTGISPLHF
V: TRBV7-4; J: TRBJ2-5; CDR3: CASSLGRRGRGKETQYF
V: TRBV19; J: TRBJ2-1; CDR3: CASSVDRDSYNEQFF
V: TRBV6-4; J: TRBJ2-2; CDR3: CASRGGPNTGELFF
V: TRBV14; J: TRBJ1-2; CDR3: CASSQDSYGYTF
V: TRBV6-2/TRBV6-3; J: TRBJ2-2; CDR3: CASSGLGTGELFF
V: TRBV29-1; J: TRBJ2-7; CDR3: CSVRESSYEQYF
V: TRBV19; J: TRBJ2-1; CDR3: CASSTDQGGRNEQFF
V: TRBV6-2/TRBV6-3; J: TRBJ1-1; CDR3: CASSSRRKDKGPDTEAFF
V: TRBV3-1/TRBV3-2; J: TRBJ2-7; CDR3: CASSPRGGYEQYF
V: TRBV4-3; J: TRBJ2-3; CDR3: CASSQASAVGGDTQYF
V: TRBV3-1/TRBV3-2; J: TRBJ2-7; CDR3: CASSQVGDTYEQYF
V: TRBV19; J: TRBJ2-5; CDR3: CASTPGQGQETQYF
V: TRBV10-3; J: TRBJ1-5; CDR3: CAISEVEGQGSNQPQHF